The next 27 T cell receptor beta chains were all read from a single sample in a study of siplizumab effects on memory and regulatory T cells. The method was immunoSEQ multiplex PCR; TCRdb's version includes in-frame clones alone and lacks a portion of them. The sample carries about 100,000 clones, 80% to 95% recorded once. Sequencing input: CD4+ T cells sorted from blood. The receptor source for this set is a human donor in good health.

The chain has TRBV18 and TRBJ1-2; D gene unclear. The length of the CDR3 is 17 residues. The V and J ends lost 3 bases and 1 base respectively, with 18 bases between them. Germline CDR1 is KGHSH and CDR2 is LQKENI. The DNA for the CDR3 is TGTGCCAGCTCACCGAATCCAGGAGAACAGTTTAACTATGGCTACACCTTC. It codes for CASSPNPGEQFNYGYTF.

In DNA, the CDR3 is TGTGCCAGTAGTACCCCTTCATCAGAGACCCAGTACTTC. Amino acids: CASSTPSSETQYF. The chain has TRBV19 and TRBJ2-5; D is unresolved. Trimming took off 4 bases at V and 4 bases at J, with 10 bases between the two ends. Looked up from germline, CDR1 is LNHDA and CDR2 is SQIVND (reference sequence). The length of the CDR3 is 13 residues.

This chain links TRBV7-8 with TRBJ1-6; D call uncertain. Looked up from germline, CDR1 is SGHVS and CDR2 is FQNEAQ. Trimming took 4 bases from V and 9 from J, leaving 16 bases between them. The CDR3 sequence is 15 residues long. CDR3 sequence (DNA): TGTGCCAGCAGCTCGGGCGCTCTGGTGGGTTCACCCCTCCACTTT. As protein: CASSSGALVGSPLHF.

The chain is built from TRBV30 and TRBJ2-7, with a weak D call TRBD1 (6 bases). The V and J ends lost 2 bases and 0 bases respectively, with 14 bases between them. Germline values: CDR1 GTSNPN, CDR2 SVGIG (reference sequence). This CDR3 is 15 amino acids long. CDR3 in amino acids: CAWSFFPGASYEQYF. Here the CDR3 DNA reads TGTGCCTGGAGTTTCTTTCCAGGGGCCTCCTACGAGCAGTACTTC.

The chain recombines TRBV27 with TRBJ1-1; 7 bases fit TRBD1. Germline V CDR1 and CDR2: MNHEY, SMNVEV (reference sequence). The CDR3 length is 14 residues. V trimming: 5 bases; J trimming: 2 bases; junction bases outside the gene matches: 5. The CDR3 is CASSTDRVNTEAFF. As DNA, the CDR3 is TGTGCCAGCAGTACCGACAGGGTAAACACTGAAGCTTTCTTT.

The V gene is TRBV4-1, the J gene TRBJ2-5; D possibly matches TRBD1 or TRBD2 (5 bases each). The CDR3 is 15 residues long. Germline V CDR1 and CDR2: MGHRA, YSYEKL. V was pared by 1 base and J by 2 bases, with 11 bases between. CDR3 in amino acids: CASSQGWGFQETQYF. The CDR3 DNA reads as TGCGCCAGCAGCCAAGGGTGGGGGTTTCAAGAGACCCAGTACTTC.

The CDR3 nucleotides read TGTGCCAGCAGCGGTCTAGCGGGGGCAAGGGCAGATACGCAGTATTTT. Protein sequence: CASSGLAGARADTQYF. This rearrangement joins TRBV5-4 to TRBJ2-3, with 10 bases aligning to TRBD2. The junction had 9 bases not matched to a gene; V was cut back by 4 bases and J by 4 bases. CDR1 and CDR2 (germline): SGHNT, YYREEE (reference sequence). The CDR3 runs to 16 residues.

In DNA form, the CDR3 reads TGCAGCGTGTTCGGGCTAACGAACACCGGGGAGCTGTTTTTT. This gives the protein CSVFGLTNTGELFF. V gene TRBV29-1 combines with J gene TRBJ2-2; D unclear. This CDR3 comprises 14 residues. V lost 6 bases and J lost 0, with 11 bases in between. Germline V lookup: CDR1 SQVTM, CDR2 ANQGSEA.

The CDR3 DNA follows: TGTGCCAGCAAGACGGGAATTAGCACAGATACGCAGTATTTT. Protein: CASKTGISTDTQYF. V usage is TRBV11-2 and J usage is TRBJ2-3, with a tentative D call TRBD2 (5 bases). With 7 bases removed from V and 0 bases from J, the gap between germline ends came to 11 bases. CDR1 is SGHAT and CDR2 is FQNNGV in the germline V gene. The CDR3 covers 14 residues.

The chain has TRBV4-3 and TRBJ1-4; D is perhaps TRBD1 (6 bases). Germline V gene lookup returns CDR1 LGHNA and CDR2 YSLEER. Trimming left V 0 bases short and J 7 bases short, with 9 bases between. The CDR3 runs 14 residues. As DNA, the CDR3 is TGCGCCAGCAGCCAAGACAGGGGCCCTGAAAAACTGTTTTTT. Encoded protein: CASSQDRGPEKLFF.

V usage is TRBV6-1 and J usage is TRBJ1-3, with unresolved D. Per the germline V gene, CDR1 is MNHNS and CDR2 is SASEGT. With 2 bases removed from V and 0 bases from J, the gap between germline ends came to 8 bases. The CDR3 has 15 amino acids. The CDR3 reads CASSEQQSSGNTIYF. Here the CDR3 DNA reads TGTGCCAGCAGTGAACAACAGAGCTCTGGAAACACCATATATTTT.

The genes are TRBV25-1 and TRBJ2-2; D remains ambiguous. The ends were cut back, 0 bases at V and 0 bases at J, with 8 bases in the middle. The CDR3 sequence is 16 residues long. Germline CDR1 reads MGHDK; CDR2 reads SYGVNS. CDR3 nucleotide sequence: TGTGCCAGCAGTGAATACGGCAGGCCGAACACCGGGGAGCTGTTTTTT. Translated, it gives CASSEYGRPNTGELFF.

This clone was recorded only once. The chain combines TRBV5-1 with TRBJ2-3; D remains ambiguous. CDR1 SGHRS and CDR2 YFSETQ come from the germline V gene. This CDR3 comprises 14 residues. Trimming took 3 bases from V and 4 from J, leaving 12 bases between them. CDR3 nucleotide sequence: TGCGCCAGCAGCTCCTACACGGGCCCAGATACGCAGTATTTT. It specifies CASSSYTGPDTQYF. The whole variable domain, filled in from reference TRBV5-1 and TRBJ2-3, reads KAGVTQTPRYLIKTRGQQVTLSCSPISGHRSVSWYQQTPGQGLQFLFEYFSETQRNKGNFPGRFSGRQFSNSRSEMNVSTLELGDSALYLCASSSYTGPDTQYFGPGTRLTVL.

The J gene is TRBJ2-3, the V gene TRBV9, with D unclear. The CDR3 has 15 amino acids. The ends were cut back, 4 bases at V and 1 base at J, with 13 bases in the middle. Germline V gives CDR1 SGDLS, CDR2 YYNGEE. CDR3 sequence (DNA): TGTGCCAGCAGCCCCCTTTCCGCGGGCACAGATACGCAGTATTTT. Translated, it gives CASSPLSAGTDTQYF.

This clone showed up just once. The gene calls are TRBV9 and TRBJ2-5; D is perhaps TRBD1 (6 bases). The germline CDR1 and CDR2 sequences are SGDLS and YYNGEE. The CDR3 runs 15 residues. V lost 0 bases, J lost 5 bases, and 14 bases lay in between. CDR3 coding DNA: TGTGCCAGCAGCGTAGGGACTCTGGGGGCGGAGACCCAGTACTTC. Its translation is CASSVGTLGAETQYF.

The rearrangement joins TRBV5-5 to TRBJ2-5; 8 nucleotides match TRBD1. Germline V gene sequence: CDR1 SGHKS, CDR2 YYEKEE (reference sequence). V was clipped by 4 bases and J by 2 bases; unmatched bases: 7. The CDR3 spans 15 residues. The CDR3 loop is CASSVGTGIQETQYF. The CDR3 coding sequence is TGTGCCAGCAGCGTCGGGACAGGAATACAAGAGACCCAGTACTTC.

The V and J genes are TRBV4-1 and TRBJ2-7, with 10 bases that match TRBD2. Germline assignment: CDR1 MGHRA and CDR2 YSYEKL. V shed 3 bases, J shed 6 bases, and the junction held 8 bases outside the gene matches. The CDR3 runs 15 residues. In DNA form, the CDR3 reads TGCGCCAGCAGCCAGGGAGCGGGGGGGCTTCGCGAGCAGTACTTC. Encoded protein: CASSQGAGGLREQYF.

The chain links TRBV6-5 to TRBJ1-1; D uncertain. Germline-derived CDR1 and CDR2 are MNHEY and SVGAGI. CDR3 length: 13 residues. Trimming stripped 6 bases from V and 2 bases from J, with 10 bases between. The DNA for the CDR3 is TGTGCCAGCAGCCGAAGCCCCAACACTGAAGCTTTCTTT. As protein: CASSRSPNTEAFF.

CDR3 nucleotide sequence: TGCGCCAGCAGCCAAGAGGGGGGTACGAATGAAAAACTGTTTTTT. Residues: CASSQEGGTNEKLFF. The J gene is TRBJ1-4, the V gene TRBV4-3; maybe TRBD1 (5 bases). Trimming cost V 0 bases and J 5 bases, with 10 bases left between them. The V gene's germline CDR1 is LGHNA and CDR2 YSLEER. This CDR3 has 15 amino acids.

The rearrangement joins TRBV19 to TRBJ1-5, with D unresolved. The CDR3 has 14 amino acids. In germline, CDR1 is LNHDA, CDR2 SQIVND (reference sequence). Trimming stripped 4 bases from V and 0 bases from J, with 7 bases between. The CDR3 loop reads CASSRELSNQPQHF. CDR3 in DNA: TGTGCCAGTAGTAGAGAGCTTAGCAATCAGCCCCAGCATTTT.

This clone was seen only a few times. The V and J genes are TRBV6-5 and TRBJ2-3; 7 bases line up with TRBD1. The CDR3 has 15 residues. Trimming removed 2 bases from V and 3 bases from J; junction bases left unmatched: 5. The germline gives CDR1 MNHEY, CDR2 SVGAGI. DNA for the CDR3: TGTGCCAGCAGTTACGGGGGACAGCGGACAGATACGCAGTATTTT. Translating it yields CASSYGGQRTDTQYF.

About this clone itself: A read error may produce the germline difference seen at one junction end. The rearrangement links TRBV7-9 to TRBJ2-7; 7 bases fit TRBD1. The CDR3 extends over 14 amino acids. Germline V gene lookup returns CDR1 SEHNR and CDR2 FQNEAQ (reference sequence). CDR3 nucleotides: TGTGCCAGCAGCTTTACAGGGGCCCCCGACACGAATACCTTC. Its protein is CASSFTGAPDTNTF.

The chain recombines TRBV7-9 with TRBJ2-3; 7 bases are shared with TRBD1. The CDR3 length is 14 residues. Trimming cost V 5 bases and J 2 bases; bases outside gene matches: 4. Germline values: CDR1 SEHNR, CDR2 FQNEAQ (reference sequence). CDR3 sequence reads: CASSQGQFTDTQYF. The CDR3 bases are TGTGCCAGCAGCCAGGGACAGTTCACAGATACGCAGTATTTT.

This clone has only a few counts. This rearrangement joins TRBV7-3 to TRBJ2-1; no firm D call. This CDR3 contains 15 residues. Germline CDR1 SGHTA, CDR2 FQGTGA. V was cut by 1 base and J by 0 bases, with 7 bases left in between. The CDR3 here is CASSLNTLSYNEQFF. In nucleotides, the CDR3 is TGTGCCAGCAGCTTAAATACCCTCTCCTACAATGAGCAGTTCTTC.

The CDR3 region is CASSYWGGRYEQYF. CDR3 DNA sequence: TGTGCCAGCAGTTACTGGGGGGGCCGATACGAGCAGTACTTC. The chain uses TRBV6-5 and TRBJ2-7, with a weak D call TRBD2 (7 bases). Germline assignment: CDR1 MNHEY and CDR2 SVGAGI. V was clipped by 1 base and J by 4 bases, with 11 bases between them. The CDR3 is 14 amino acids.

The sample holds one count of this clone. V and J are TRBV19 and TRBJ2-3; 7 bases map to TRBD1. Looked up from germline, CDR1 is LNHDA and CDR2 is SQIVND (reference sequence). The CDR3 consists of 15 residues. The V gene end was trimmed by 7 bases and the J gene end by 3 bases; junction bases not matched to a gene: 10. The CDR3 loop is CASNKNRQGTDTQYF. CDR3 bases: TGTGCCAGTAATAAAAACCGACAGGGTACAGATACGCAGTATTTT.

The V call is TRBV9, the J call TRBJ2-3, with 7 bases matching TRBD1. Germline trimming cut 1 base from V and 0 bases from J; bases unmatched to any gene: 5. The CDR3 is 16 amino acids. CDR1 SGDLS and CDR2 YYNGEE come from the germline V gene. In nucleotides, the CDR3 is TGTGCCAGCAGCGTATTCGGGACAGCTAGCACAGATACGCAGTATTTT. Protein product: CASSVFGTASTDTQYF. The whole variable domain, filled in from reference TRBV9 and TRBJ2-3, reads DSGVTQTPKHLITATGQRVTLRCSPRSGDLSVYWYQQSLDQGLQFLIQYYNGEERAKGNILERFSAQQFPDLHSELNLSSLELGDSALYFCASSVFGTASTDTQYFGPGTRLTVL.